These 15 T cell receptor beta chains were all obtained from the same sample, sequenced in a study of shared clonotypes between healthy human individuals. Method: immunoSEQ multiplex PCR; TCRdb's copy keeps in-frame clones and lacks some. The sample holds roughly 2 million clones, nearly 97% seen once. Sequenced material: naive CD4+ T cells sorted from blood. Subset defined: CD45RA+ positively selected. These receptors were collected from a man younger than 35 in good health.

The chain has TRBV18 and TRBJ2-2; D perhaps matches TRBD1 (6 bases). This CDR3 contains 15 residues. The germline V and J ends were trimmed by 2 bases and 5 bases, with 12 bases remaining between them. Per the germline V gene, CDR1 is KGHSH and CDR2 is LQKENI. The CDR3 region has the DNA TGTGCCAGCTCACCAGACCGGGACACTACCGGGGAGCTGTTTTTT. Protein product: CASSPDRDTTGELFF.

This clone showed up just once. The chain uses TRBV5-5 and TRBJ1-4; no clear D gene. Germline V gene data show CDR1 as SGHKS and CDR2 as YYEKEE (reference sequence). The V end was cut by 2 bases, the J end by 2 bases, with 10 bases between. The CDR3 is 15 residues long. CDR3 sequence: CASSFSGFTNEKLFF. DNA of the CDR3: TGTGCCAGCAGCTTTAGCGGTTTTACTAATGAAAAACTGTTTTTT.

CDR3 residues: CASSNQGNTEAFF. The CDR3 region has the DNA TGTGCCAGTAGTAACCAGGGTAACACTGAAGCTTTCTTT. This sequence joins TRBV19 and TRBJ1-1; D might be TRBD1 (5 bases). The CDR3 contains 13 residues. Trimming removed 4 bases at V and 2 bases at J, with 8 bases between. Germline lookup yields CDR1 LNHDA and CDR2 SQIVND (reference sequence).

This clone was counted a single time. Germline is not matched at one junction end, which may reflect a read error. V gene TRBV30 combines with J gene TRBJ1-2; D ambiguous. CDR1 GTSNPN and CDR2 SVGIG come from the germline V gene (reference sequence). The length of the CDR3 is 11 residues. The CDR3 nucleotides are TGTGCCTGGAGTGTAGAGGCCAGCCAAACGTTC. It yields the protein CAWSVEASQTF.

This chain links TRBV4-1 with TRBJ1-4; tentative D call: TRBD1 (5 bases). With 4 bases removed from V and 6 bases from J, the gap between germline ends came to 15 bases. This CDR3 region has 15 residues. CDR1 MGHRA and CDR2 YSYEKL come from the germline V gene. CDR3 region: CASSLTQVQDEKLFF. The CDR3, as DNA: TGCGCCAGCAGCCTTACTCAGGTACAGGATGAAAAACTGTTTTTT.

DNA for the CDR3: TGTGCCAGCCGGCAGTCCCCACCGTTAGAGCAGTACTTC. Translation: CASRQSPPLEQYF. The V call is TRBV27, the J call TRBJ2-7; D gene unclear. Trimming shortened V by 8 bases and J by 7 bases, and 18 bases separated the two germline ends. Germline CDR1 reads MNHEY; CDR2 reads SMNVEV (reference sequence). This CDR3 comprises 13 residues.

The chain carries TRBV28 and TRBJ2-7; 11 nucleotides align to TRBD1. CDR3 length: 13 residues. Unmatched junction bases numbered 1, after V lost 6 bases and J lost 3 bases. CDR1 and CDR2 (germline): MDHEN, SYDVKM. The CDR3 spells CASRGQGVYEQYF. The CDR3 DNA sequence: TGTGCCAGCAGGGGACAGGGGGTCTACGAGCAGTACTTC.

This clone was recorded a few times. This sequence joins TRBV5-4 and TRBJ2-7; D perhaps matches TRBD1 (5 bases). This CDR3 region has 14 residues. Germline CDR1 reads SGHNT; CDR2 reads YYREEE (reference sequence). The V and J ends lost 3 bases and 5 bases respectively, with 15 bases between them. CDR3 bases: TGTGCCAGCAGCTCCAAGGGGCCAGGTAACGAGCAGTACTTC. It translates to CASSSKGPGNEQYF.

This rearrangement joins TRBV27 to TRBJ1-1, with D maybe TRBD1 (6 bases). CDR3 size: 15 residues. V lost 2 bases to trimming and J lost 1 base, with 11 bases between them. Germline V gene lookup returns CDR1 MNHEY and CDR2 SMNVEV (reference sequence). CDR3 in amino acids: CASSLKGDGNTEAFF. The DNA of the CDR3 is TGTGCCAGCAGTTTAAAGGGGGATGGGAACACTGAAGCTTTCTTT.

Of note for this clone: This CDR3 is also generated by other DNA sequences in the sample. This chain uses TRBV28 with TRBJ1-2; TRBD1 is a possible D gene (5 bases). V was shortened by 3 bases and J by 5 bases, with 7 bases between the two germline ends. The germline V gene has CDR1 MDHEN and CDR2 SYDVKM. The CDR3 is 12 amino acids. CDR3 coding DNA: TGTGCCAGCAGTTTTTCAGGGTATGGCTACACCTTC. Encoded protein: CASSFSGYGYTF.

The chain employs TRBV28 and TRBJ1-2, with TRBD1 as a possible D gene (5 bases). Germline CDR1 MDHEN, CDR2 SYDVKM. The CDR3 is made up of 14 amino acids. V was shortened by 3 bases and J by 4 bases, with 12 bases between the two germline ends. CDR3 loop: CASSFPGGIYGYTF. Here the CDR3 DNA reads TGTGCCAGCAGTTTCCCCGGGGGGATCTATGGCTACACCTTC.

About this clone: Distinct nucleotide sequences in the sample also encode this CDR3. The chain couples TRBV6-5 to TRBJ1-6, with D maybe TRBD1 (5 bases). Trimming shortened V by 8 bases and J by 4 bases, and 9 bases separated the two germline ends. Germline lookup yields CDR1 MNHEY and CDR2 SVGAGI. The CDR3 covers 13 residues. The CDR3 loop reads CASGSGYNSPLHF. CDR3 DNA: TGTGCCAGCGGGTCAGGGTATAATTCACCCCTCCACTTT.

This clone was detected once. The CDR3: CASSVRDFYEQYF. CDR3 nucleotides: TGCGCCAGCAGTGTAAGAGACTTTTACGAGCAGTACTTC. The rearrangement links TRBV10-1 to TRBJ2-7; D unclear. V was cut by 4 bases and J by 4 bases, with 11 bases left in between. CDR1 is WNHNN and CDR2 is SYGVQD in the germline V gene (reference sequence). This CDR3 has 13 amino acids.

The chain links TRBV11-2 to TRBJ2-2; possibly TRBD2 for D (5 bases). Per the germline V gene, CDR1 is SGHAT and CDR2 is FQNNGV. This CDR3 contains 15 residues. V was clipped by 6 bases and J by 4 bases, with 15 bases between them. CDR3 sequence (DNA): TGTGCCAGCAGACCCAGACGGGGAAGCACCGGGGAGCTGTTTTTT. This encodes CASRPRRGSTGELFF.

The rearrangement uses TRBV5-4 and TRBJ2-3; D gene ambiguous. Between the trimmed V and J ends, which lost 3 bases and 0 bases, there was a span of 11 bases. Looked up from germline, CDR1 is SGHNT and CDR2 is YYREEE (reference sequence). The CDR3 extends over 15 amino acids. CDR3 amino acids: CASSSKGSSTDTQYF. CDR3 coding DNA: TGTGCCAGCAGCTCTAAGGGATCTAGCACAGATACGCAGTATTTT.